This TCR beta chain was sequenced in a study of Graves' ophthalmopathy and Graves' hyperthyroidism. The authors isolated PBMCs from about 10 ml of fresh peripheral blood. This clonotype was seen ten or more times. As the template, RNA transcripts were used to amplify TCR beta CDR3 regions. Second-round multiplex PCR followed a first-round RT-PCR using HTBI primers. Each CDR3 protein is one row after TCRdb ran MiXCR on the multiplex PCR reads. This table has almost 750,000 distinct CDR3 sequences, around 40% appearing once. V was shortened by 4 bases and J by 8 bases, with 5 bases between the two germline ends. The V gene's germline CDR1 is SNHLY and CDR2 FYNNEI. The CDR3 extends over 10 amino acids.

The specimen was peripheral blood. J is TRBJ1-1 and V is TRBV2, with no clear D. The receptor was derived from an adult man with Graves' ophthalmopathy. The CDR3 nucleotides read TGTGCCAGCAGTGCCATAGAAGCTTTCTTT. It codes for CASSAIEAFF.